Sequencing of this T cell receptor beta chain was carried out in a study of T cells in tumors after PD-1 blockade. Study-wide background: No patient had prior checkpoint blockade, systemic immunosuppression, or radiotherapy within 4 weeks.

TCRdb keeps only in-frame clones here, not all; method: immunoSEQ multiplex PCR. The table shows tens of thousands of clones, with around 80% occurring only once. Germline-derived CDR1 and CDR2 are KGHDR and SFDVKD. This CDR3 has 13 residues. After removal of 9 bases from V and 7 bases from J, the junction contained 6 bases not matched to a gene. This clone was counted a single time. The chain recombines TRBV24-1 with TRBJ2-1, with 9 bases fitting TRBD2. The clonotype was recovered from a human donor with basal cell carcinoma. This specimen was PBMCs, taken before anti-PD-1 treatment. The CDR3 DNA is TGTGCCACCTCGCGGGGGGGCAAAAATGAGCAGTTCTTC. It is translated as CATSRGGKNEQFF.